The 22 T cell receptor beta chains given below trace back to one sample, sequenced in a study of identical twins. TCRdb re-derived calls from the 5' RACE reads in MiXCR, one entry per CDR3 protein. This table has about 280,000 distinct CDR3 sequences, 8% to 9% appearing once. This sample also belongs to another study, concerning yellow fever vaccine responses in identical twins.

The material sequenced was memory (CD45RO+) T cells sorted from blood. All receptors derive from a young woman in good health.

This clonotype was counted many times. The chain couples TRBV25-1 to TRBJ2-7, with D hard to call. In germline, CDR1 is MGHDK, CDR2 SYGVNS. The CDR3 runs to 11 residues. Trimming cost V 4 bases and J 2 bases, with 3 bases left between them. The CDR3 DNA reads TGTGCCAGCAGTGGCACCTACGAGCAGTACTTC. This gives the protein CASSGTYEQYF.

This clonotype showed up just a few times. V usage is TRBV20-1 and J usage is TRBJ2-3, with 8 bases aligning to TRBD2. This CDR3 contains 16 residues. The germline gives CDR1 DFQATT, CDR2 SNEGSKA (reference sequence). J gave up 2 bases and V 3 bases, and 10 bases lay outside the gene matches. Here the CDR3 reads CSASLSGSSYTDTQYF. In DNA, the CDR3 is TGCAGTGCTAGTTTGAGCGGGAGCTCCTACACAGATACGCAGTATTTT.

The table lists this clonotype with many counts. This chain connects TRBV5-1 to TRBJ1-6, with D maybe TRBD1 (5 bases). CDR1 SGHRS and CDR2 YFSETQ come from the germline V gene. The CDR3 consists of 18 residues. V lost 4 bases and J lost 9, with 26 bases in between. Here the CDR3 reads CASSPLSGGTGYGSPLHF. CDR3 DNA sequence: TGCGCCAGCAGCCCTCTCTCCGGGGGGACGGGGTATGGTTCACCCCTCCACTTT.

This clonotype was observed many times. The chain combines TRBV28 with TRBJ2-5; possible D gene TRBD2, 6 bases. The germline V gene has CDR1 MDHEN and CDR2 SYDVKM. The germline V and J ends were trimmed by 4 bases and 3 bases, with 15 bases remaining between them. The CDR3 consists of 15 residues. CDR3 in amino acids: CASSSQWASEETQYF. The CDR3, as DNA: TGTGCCAGCAGTTCACAGTGGGCTAGCGAAGAGACCCAGTACTTC.

This clonotype has more than one count but fewer than ten. The chain is built from TRBV5-1 and TRBJ1-4, with D perhaps matching TRBD1 (6 bases). The V gene lost 0 bases and the J gene lost 4 bases, with 13 bases spanning the gap. The CDR3 length is 16 residues. Germline CDR1 reads SGHRS; CDR2 reads YFSETQ. CDR3 protein: CASSLGTGTLNEKLFF. CDR3 coding DNA: TGCGCCAGCAGCTTGGGGACGGGGACACTTAATGAAAAACTGTTTTTT.

This clonotype was picked up a small number of times. Here the CDR3 DNA reads TGTGCCAGCAGTGACGAGGGGTCCGGCTATGGCTACACCTTC. Its translation: CASSDEGSGYGYTF. The V call is TRBV2, the J call TRBJ1-2, with D possibly TRBD1 on 5 matching bases. The CDR3 sequence is 14 residues long. Looked up from germline, CDR1 is SNHLY and CDR2 is FYNNEI. The V gene lost 3 bases and the J gene lost 4 bases, with 12 bases spanning the gap. The whole variable domain, filled in from reference TRBV2 and TRBJ1-2, reads EPEVTQTPSHQVTQMGQEVILRCVPISNHLYFYWYRQILGQKVEFLVSFYNNEISEKSEIFDDQFSVERPDGSNFTLKIRSTKLEDSAMYFCASSDEGSGYGYTFGSGTRLTVV.

This clonotype was found a few times. V is TRBV10-3 and J is TRBJ2-2; possible D gene TRBD2, 6 bases. The CDR3 length is 15 residues. The V end lost 2 bases, the J end lost 4 bases, and 11 bases lay between the germline ends. Germline CDR1 ENHRY, CDR2 SYGVKD. The CDR3 DNA reads as TGTGCCATCAGTGAGGTTAGCGGAACCACCGGGGAGCTGTTTTTT. It specifies CAISEVSGTTGELFF.

This clonotype showed up many times. This sequence joins TRBV7-9 and TRBJ2-3, with D hard to call. The germline V gene has CDR1 SEHNR and CDR2 FQNEAQ (reference sequence). The CDR3 runs 11 residues. V was cut by 4 bases and J by 3 bases, with 2 bases left in between. The CDR3 is CASSWTDTQYF. The CDR3 DNA sequence: TGTGCCAGCAGCTGGACAGATACGCAGTATTTT.

This clonotype was observed at least ten times. The chain joins TRBV12-3 or TRBV12-4 to TRBJ2-1; 12 positions match TRBD2. V shed 5 bases, J shed 4 bases, and the junction held 6 bases outside the gene matches. The CDR3 totals 16 residues. CDR3 nucleotides: TGTGCCAGCAGTCGGACTAGCGGGATGGGATACAATGAGCAGTTCTTC. It codes for CASSRTSGMGYNEQFF.

This clonotype was detected ten times or more. At one boundary the junction diverges from the germline segment, which might be a read error. V is TRBV10-2 and J is TRBJ1-1, with D unresolved. The germline gives CDR1 WSHSY, CDR2 SAAADI. The CDR3 is 12 residues long. In DNA form, the CDR3 reads TGTGCCAGCAGTGAATCAGTCACTGAAGCTTTCTTT. It translates to CASSESVTEAFF.

This clonotype was observed many times. The chain uses TRBV4-1 and TRBJ1-2; D might be TRBD1 (6 bases). Germline CDR1 reads MGHRA; CDR2 reads YSYEKL. This CDR3 spans 15 amino acids. The ends were cut back, 1 base at V and 6 bases at J, with 15 bases in the middle. CDR3 in DNA: TGCGCCAGCAGCCAAGTCCCACAGGGAGTTCATGGCTACACCTTC. Its translation: CASSQVPQGVHGYTF.

The chain uses TRBV6-1 and TRBJ2-1; D perhaps matches TRBD2 (6 bases). The ends were cut back, 4 bases at V and 9 bases at J, with 13 bases in the middle. Germline-derived CDR1 and CDR2 are MNHNS and SASEGT. CDR3 size: 13 residues. The DNA of the CDR3 is TGTGCCAGCAGTGTCGAAAGGGGAGGTGAGCAGTTCTTC. Its protein product is CASSVERGGEQFF.

This chain joins TRBV6-5 and TRBJ2-5; D perhaps matches TRBD2 (5 bases). The V end lost 2 bases, the J end lost 4 bases, and 14 bases lay between the germline ends. Germline values: CDR1 MNHEY, CDR2 SVGAGI. The CDR3 has 15 amino acids. The CDR3 protein is CASSYPRSGVETQYF. DNA for the CDR3: TGTGCCAGCAGTTACCCGAGATCCGGGGTAGAGACCCAGTACTTC.

The chain couples TRBV5-5 to TRBJ2-3; perhaps TRBD2 as D (6 bases). Germline loops: CDR1 SGHKS, CDR2 YYEKEE (reference sequence). There are 16 residues in the CDR3. V was trimmed by 4 bases and J by 1 base, leaving 16 bases between them. CDR3 residues: CASSPLGGAGTDTQYF. In DNA form, the CDR3 reads TGTGCCAGCAGCCCCCTGGGGGGAGCCGGCACAGATACGCAGTATTTT.

This chain uses TRBV6-1 with TRBJ2-2; D is unresolved. Germline CDR1 and CDR2: MNHNS and SASEGT. CDR3 size: 14 residues. V was cut by 4 bases and J by 8 bases, with 14 bases left in between. CDR3 sequence reads: CASSGAMESGELFF. CDR3 nucleotide sequence: TGTGCCAGCAGTGGGGCCATGGAGTCTGGGGAGCTGTTTTTT.

This clonotype was counted at least ten times. V is TRBV20-1 and J is TRBJ2-2, with 11 bases lining up with TRBD1. The CDR3 is 15 residues long. With 3 bases clipped from V and 6 bases from J, the junction kept 6 bases outside the gene matches. Germline V lookup: CDR1 DFQATT, CDR2 SNEGSKA (reference sequence). The CDR3, as DNA: TGCAGTGCTAGTACGGGACAGGGGGTTCCCGGGGAGCTGTTTTTT. This encodes CSASTGQGVPGELFF.

This clonotype was detected many times. The V call is TRBV3-1, the J call TRBJ2-3; 12 nucleotides line up with TRBD2. Trimming removed 0 bases from V and 8 bases from J; junction bases left unmatched: 6. The germline V gene encodes CDR1 LGHDT and CDR2 YNNKEL (reference sequence). The CDR3 totals 16 residues. CDR3 sequence (DNA): TGTGCCAGCAGCCAAGATTGGCTAGCGGGAGGGGGTACGCAGTATTTT. Protein product: CASSQDWLAGGGTQYF.

V and J are TRBV28 and TRBJ1-6; D remains ambiguous. CDR1 and CDR2 from the germline V gene are MDHEN and SYDVKM. The CDR3 length is 15 residues. The ends were cut back, 3 bases at V and 5 bases at J, with 11 bases in the middle. For the CDR3, the DNA is TGTGCCAGCAGTTTCCGGTACAGAGATAATTCACCCCTCCACTTT. It is translated as CASSFRYRDNSPLHF. The full variable domain, its missing parts supplied by reference TRBV28 and TRBJ1-6, is DVKVTQSSRYLVKRTGEKVFLECVQDMDHENMFWYRQDPGLGLRLIYFSYDVKMKEKGDIPEGYSVSREKKERFSLILESASTNQTSMYLCASSFRYRDNSPLHFGNGTRLTVT.

The V call is TRBV20-1, the J call TRBJ2-3, with TRBD2 matching over 10 bases. With V trimmed by 6 bases and J by 2 bases, 5 bases remained unmatched. Germline V gene data show CDR1 as DFQATT and CDR2 as SNEGSKA (reference sequence). CDR3 length equals 14 residues. CDR3 protein: CSATGLANTDTQYF. The CDR3 region has the DNA TGCAGTGCAACGGGACTAGCGAACACAGATACGCAGTATTTT.

The chain couples TRBV5-4 to TRBJ2-5; D uncertain. V lost 0 bases to trimming and J lost 1 base, with 10 bases between them. Germline assignment: CDR1 SGHNT and CDR2 YYREEE (reference sequence). The CDR3 totals 15 residues. The CDR3 reads CASSLVGQFQETQYF. Here the CDR3 DNA reads TGTGCCAGCAGCTTGGTAGGGCAGTTCCAAGAGACCCAGTACTTC.

The J gene is TRBJ1-2, the V gene TRBV4-2; D is undetermined. This CDR3 has 13 amino acids. Trimming pared 2 bases from V and 5 bases from J, leaving 9 bases between. Germline CDR1 is LGHNA and CDR2 is YNFKEQ. DNA for the CDR3: TGTGCCAGCAGCCAAATCCGGACGTATGGCTACACCTTC. Protein: CASSQIRTYGYTF.

This clonotype was counted between two and nine times. Just one base apart from a much larger clone, this may be a read error. The chain recombines TRBV12-3 or TRBV12-4 with TRBJ2-3; tentative D call: TRBD2 (6 bases). The V and J ends lost 4 bases and 0 bases respectively, with 8 bases between them. CDR3 size: 14 residues. DNA of the CDR3: TGTGCCAGCAGTTACGGGACTAGCACAGATACGCAGTATTTT. Translating gives CASSYGTSTDTQYF.